This entry describes one TCR beta chain. Its specificity is not known. The data are from a study of shared clonotypes between healthy human individuals. Study in general: Each donor's CD8 memory used one plate, CD8 naive two, each CD4 subset three. Study outcomes and limitations: The four-donor shared clonotypes exceeded non-shared clonotypes in generation probability, with non-shared ones scoring lower.

The test was conducted at deep level. Here immunoSEQ multiplex PCR was the method, and the copy in TCRdb shows in-frame clones only, minus some. The sample includes a few million clones, just over 90% of them seen just once. Into CD45RA+ naive and CD45RA-negative memory subsets, the CD4+ cells were split. This CDR3 comprises 16 residues. V lost 4 bases and J lost 2; bases outside the gene matches: 6. Germline CDR1 reads SNHLY; CDR2 reads FYNNEI. Sequences were obtained from naive CD4+ T cells sorted from blood. The subset is: CD45RA+ positively selected. This sequence was found in a young man in good health. The chain uses TRBV2 and TRBJ2-5; 11 bases agree with TRBD2. This chain's CDR3 is CASSGGIAGGQETQYF. The DNA for the CDR3 is TGTGCCAGCAGTGGGGGTATAGCGGGAGGGCAAGAGACCCAGTACTTC.